This T cell receptor beta chain was sequenced during a study of CD8+ T cells in alopecia areata. Reverse transcription of extracted RNA yielded cDNA, which provided the sequencing template. Profiling relied on immunoSEQ multiplex PCR, and the TCRdb table lists in-frame clones only, not all of them. The sample includes 75,000 to 100,000 clones, around 45% seen only once; the top ten take 1% to 1.5%. This clone was observed a handful of times. In the same sample, other DNA sequences code for this CDR3. V lost 2 bases and J lost 1, with 10 bases in between. The germline V gene encodes CDR1 GTSNPN and CDR2 SVGIG (reference sequence). CDR3 length: 14 amino acids.

V usage is TRBV30 and J usage is TRBJ2-3, with a weak D call TRBD2 (5 bases). The sample taken for sequencing was CD4+ T cells sorted from blood. The clonotype was recovered from a human donor with alopecia areata. The CDR3 DNA sequence: TGTGCCTGGAGTAGTTACGGGGGCACAGATACGCAGTATTTT. Translated: CAWSSYGGTDTQYF.